This T cell receptor (beta chain) was captured by sequencing in a study of T cell changes during pregnancy in multiple sclerosis. Clones were sequenced by immunoSEQ multiplex PCR, and TCRdb holds only the in-frame ones, with some missing. This sample carries 60,000 to 90,000 clones, roughly 90% of them seen once, and the ten largest clones take 1.5% to 2%. From germline, CDR1 is SNHLY and CDR2 FYNNEI. There are 13 residues in the CDR3. V trimming: 7 bases; J trimming: 12 bases; junction bases outside the gene matches: 11. Sample: peripheral blood, taken in the first trimester of pregnancy. The rearrangement links TRBV2 to TRBJ2-1; 8 nucleotides match TRBD2. This sequence was found in a female donor in good health, enrolled as a control in a pregnancy study. The CDR3 bases are TGTGCCAGCACCCGGCTCATAGCGGGACGGCAGTTCTTC. Protein: CASTRLIAGRQFF. The variable domain in full, with the rest retrieved from reference TRBV2 and TRBJ2-1, is EPEVTQTPSHQVTQMGQEVILRCVPISNHLYFYWYRQILGQKVEFLVSFYNNEISEKSEIFDDQFSVERPDGSNFTLKIRSTKLEDSAMYFCASTRLIAGRQFFGPGTRLTVL.